The rows below give T cell receptor beta chains drawn from one sample of a study of cytomegalovirus exposure and HLA in healthy donors. Profiled with immunoSEQ multiplex PCR; TCRdb holds only in-frame clones, not every one. Of approximately 70,000 clones in the sample, about two thirds were seen once. The sample taken for sequencing was PBMCs. Receptor source: a woman in her forties or fifties in good health and CMV-seropositive. Each CDR3 is given with its conserved first and last residue. The D gene is left open where the match is weak. Not every row has a clone size; where given, it reads once, few, many or a size class.

D gene: .; V gene: TRBV5-5; clone size: .; J gene: TRBJ2-5; CDR3 protein: CASSLRPLGDGQETQYF; CDR3 DNA: TGTGCCAGCAGCTTGAGGCCCCTGGGCGATGGACAAGAGACCCAGTACTTC
D gene: TRBD2; V gene: TRBV4-2; clone size: once; J gene: TRBJ2-3; CDR3 protein: CASSQGGSDADTQYF; CDR3 DNA: TGTGCCAGCAGCCAAGGCGGGAGTGATGCAGATACGCAGTATTTT
D gene: TRBD1; V gene: TRBV28; clone size: .; J gene: TRBJ1-2; CDR3 protein: CASSFTGVRYGYTF; CDR3 DNA: TGTGCCAGCAGTTTTACAGGGGTTAGGTATGGCTACACCTTC
D gene: .; V gene: TRBV5-6; clone size: many; J gene: TRBJ2-7; CDR3 protein: CASSGRFRQGLSSYEQYF; CDR3 DNA: TGTGCCAGCAGCGGACGGTTTCGGCAGGGTTTGAGCTCCTACGAGCAGTACTTC
D gene: TRBD2; V gene: TRBV5-1; clone size: .; J gene: TRBJ2-3; CDR3 protein: CASRGGTSGTSDTQYF; CDR3 DNA: TGCGCCAGCAGGGGGGGGACTAGCGGGACGTCAGATACGCAGTATTTT
D gene: .; V gene: TRBV5-6; clone size: .; J gene: TRBJ1-2; CDR3 protein: CASSFFTQGVDGYTF; CDR3 DNA: TGTGCCAGCAGCTTTTTTACACAGGGCGTTGATGGCTACACCTTC
D gene: .; V gene: TRBV19; clone size: .; J gene: TRBJ2-4; CDR3 protein: CASSISPQWTQNIQYF; CDR3 DNA: TGTGCCAGTAGTATATCCCCTCAATGGACTCAAAACATTCAGTACTTC
D gene: TRBD1; V gene: TRBV14; clone size: .; J gene: TRBJ1-1; CDR3 protein: CASSHSDRENTEAFF; CDR3 DNA: TGTGCCAGCAGCCACTCGGACAGGGAGAACACTGAAGCTTTCTTT
D gene: .; V gene: TRBV6-5; clone size: .; J gene: TRBJ2-3; CDR3 protein: CASSWRDSTDTQYF; CDR3 DNA: TGTGCCAGCAGTTGGCGGGACAGCACAGATACGCAGTATTTT
D gene: TRBD2; V gene: TRBV11-2; clone size: .; J gene: TRBJ2-5; CDR3 protein: CASRPSGKETQYF; CDR3 DNA: TGTGCCAGCAGACCTAGCGGCAAAGAGACCCAGTACTTC
D gene: TRBD1; V gene: TRBV7-2; clone size: .; J gene: TRBJ1-5; CDR3 protein: CASSLTTGVRQPQHF; CDR3 DNA: TGTGCCAGCAGCTTAACCACAGGGGTTAGGCAGCCCCAGCATTTT
D gene: TRBD2; V gene: TRBV27; clone size: .; J gene: TRBJ2-2; CDR3 protein: CASSSNSGVPGELFF; CDR3 DNA: TGTGCCAGCAGTTCCAATAGCGGGGTGCCCGGGGAGCTGTTTTTT
D gene: .; V gene: TRBV7-6; clone size: .; J gene: TRBJ2-3; CDR3 protein: CASSLAGGTVDTQYF; CDR3 DNA: TGTGCCAGCAGCTTAGCGGGAGGAACGGTTGATACGCAGTATTTT
D gene: .; V gene: TRBV15; clone size: few; J gene: TRBJ1-5; CDR3 protein: CATSRDNREGVWQPQHF; CDR3 DNA: TGTGCCACCAGCAGAGATAACAGGGAAGGTGTGTGGCAGCCCCAGCATTTT
D gene: .; V gene: TRBV30; clone size: .; J gene: TRBJ2-5; CDR3 protein: CAWSVLAGGETQYF; CDR3 DNA: TGTGCCTGGAGTGTACTGGCAGGGGGGGAGACCCAGTACTTC
D gene: TRBD1; V gene: TRBV5-1; clone size: .; J gene: TRBJ2-7; CDR3 protein: CASSLVGTDGQYF; CDR3 DNA: TGCGCCAGCAGCTTGGTCGGGACAGATGGGCAGTACTTC